This TCR beta chain is drawn from a study of blood T cell repertoires in COVID-19. Whole-study context: The samples span acute and convalescent COVID-19 from the United States, Italy and Spain.

This CDR3 is 16 amino acids long. Germline values: CDR1 LGHDT, CDR2 YNNKEL (reference sequence). V lost 1 base, J lost 4 bases, and 16 bases lay in between. Libraries were prepared by immunoSEQ multiplex PCR; TCRdb keeps only in-frame clonotypes and omits some of them. The table has around 100,000 clones, around 90% seen once. The TCR was taken from a man aged 60-69 years with COVID-19, enrolled during active disease. V usage is TRBV3-1 (or the pseudogene TRBV3-2) and J usage is TRBJ1-2; no firm D call. The specimen sequenced was peripheral blood. CDR3 loop: CASSQGPTGSIYGYTF. Here the CDR3 DNA reads TGTGCCAGCAGCCAAGGCCCCACGGGGAGTATCTATGGCTACACCTTC.